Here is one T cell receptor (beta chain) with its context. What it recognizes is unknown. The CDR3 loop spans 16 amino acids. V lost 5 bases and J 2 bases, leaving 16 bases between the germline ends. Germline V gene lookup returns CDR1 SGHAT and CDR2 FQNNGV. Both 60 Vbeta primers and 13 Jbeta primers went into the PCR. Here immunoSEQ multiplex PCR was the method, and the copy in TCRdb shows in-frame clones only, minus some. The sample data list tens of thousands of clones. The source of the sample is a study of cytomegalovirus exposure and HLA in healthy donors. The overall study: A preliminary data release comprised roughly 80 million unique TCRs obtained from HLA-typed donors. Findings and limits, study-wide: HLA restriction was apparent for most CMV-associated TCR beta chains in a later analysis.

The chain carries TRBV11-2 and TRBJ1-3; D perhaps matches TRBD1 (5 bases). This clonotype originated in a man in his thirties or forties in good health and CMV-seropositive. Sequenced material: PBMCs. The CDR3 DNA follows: TGTGCCAGCAGCCCGGGGGTAGGGGCGGCTGGAAACACCATATATTTT. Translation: CASSPGVGAAGNTIYF.